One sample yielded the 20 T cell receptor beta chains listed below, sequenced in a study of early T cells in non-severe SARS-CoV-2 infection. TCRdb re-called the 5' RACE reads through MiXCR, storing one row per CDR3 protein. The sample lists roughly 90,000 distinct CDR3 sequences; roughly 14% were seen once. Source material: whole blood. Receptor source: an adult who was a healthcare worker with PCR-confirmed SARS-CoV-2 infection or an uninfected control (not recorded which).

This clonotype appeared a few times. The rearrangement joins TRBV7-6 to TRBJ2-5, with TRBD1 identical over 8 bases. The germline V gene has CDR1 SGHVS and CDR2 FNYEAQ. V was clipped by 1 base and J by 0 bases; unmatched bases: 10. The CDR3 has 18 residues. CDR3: CASSLVRTGSSYQETQYF. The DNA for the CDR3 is TGTGCCAGCAGCTTAGTCAGGACAGGGAGCTCGTACCAAGAGACCCAGTACTTC.

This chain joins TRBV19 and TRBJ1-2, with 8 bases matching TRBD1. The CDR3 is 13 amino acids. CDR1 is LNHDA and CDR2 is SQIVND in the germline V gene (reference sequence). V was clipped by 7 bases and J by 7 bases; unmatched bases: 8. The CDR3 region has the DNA TGTGCCAGTACAGATCAGGGGGCTCGTGGCTACACCTTC. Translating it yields CASTDQGARGYTF.

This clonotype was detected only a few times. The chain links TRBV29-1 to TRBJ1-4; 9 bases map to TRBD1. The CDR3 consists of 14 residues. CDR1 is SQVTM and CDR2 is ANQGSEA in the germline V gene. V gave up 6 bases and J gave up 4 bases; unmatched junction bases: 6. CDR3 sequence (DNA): TGCAGCGTCAACAGGGGGCTTGGTAATGAAAAACTGTTTTTT. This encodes CSVNRGLGNEKLFF. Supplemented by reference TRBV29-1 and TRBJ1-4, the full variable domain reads SAVISQKPSRDICQRGTSLTIQCQVDSQVTMMFWYRQQPGQSLTLIATANQGSEATYESGFVIDKFPISRPNLTFSTLTVSNMSPEDSSIYLCSVNRGLGNEKLFFGSGTQLSVL.

The CDR3 DNA reads TGCGCCAGCAACTCCGGGACTGGCACAGATACGCAGTATTTT. Amino acids: CASNSGTGTDTQYF. The chain recombines TRBV5-1 with TRBJ2-3, with D maybe TRBD2 (6 bases). The CDR3 is made up of 14 amino acids. The germline gives CDR1 SGHRS, CDR2 YFSETQ. Deletions cut 6 bases from V and 1 base from J, with 12 bases between.

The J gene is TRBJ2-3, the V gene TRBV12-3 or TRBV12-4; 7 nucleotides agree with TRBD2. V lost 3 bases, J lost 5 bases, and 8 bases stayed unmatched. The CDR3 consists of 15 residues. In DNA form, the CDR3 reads TGTGCCAGCAGTTTCGCGACTAGCTCTCGAGATACGCAGTATTTT. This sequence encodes CASSFATSSRDTQYF.

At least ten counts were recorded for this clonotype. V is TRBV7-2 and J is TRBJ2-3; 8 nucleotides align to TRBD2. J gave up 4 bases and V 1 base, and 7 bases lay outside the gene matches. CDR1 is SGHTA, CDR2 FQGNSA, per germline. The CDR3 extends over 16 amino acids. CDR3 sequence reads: CASSLDGTGGPDTQYF. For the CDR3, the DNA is TGTGCCAGCAGCTTAGACGGGACGGGGGGGCCAGATACGCAGTATTTT. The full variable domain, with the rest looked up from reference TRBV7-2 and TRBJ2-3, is GAGVSQSPSNKVTEKGKDVELRCDPISGHTALYWYRQSLGQGLEFLIYFQGNSAPDKSGLPSDRFSAERTGGSVSTLTIQRTQQEDSAVYLCASSLDGTGGPDTQYFGPGTRLTVL.

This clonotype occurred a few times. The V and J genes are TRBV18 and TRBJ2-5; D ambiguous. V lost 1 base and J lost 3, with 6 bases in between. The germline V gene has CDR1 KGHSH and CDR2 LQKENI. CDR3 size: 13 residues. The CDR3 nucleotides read TGTGCCAGCTCACCACAAGGGAAAGAGACCCAGTACTTC. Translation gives CASSPQGKETQYF.

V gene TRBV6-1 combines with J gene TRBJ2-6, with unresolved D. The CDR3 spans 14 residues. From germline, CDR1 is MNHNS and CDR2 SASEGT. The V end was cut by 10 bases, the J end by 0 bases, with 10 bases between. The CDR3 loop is CATWVLSGANVLTF. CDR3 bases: TGTGCCACATGGGTTCTCTCTGGGGCCAACGTCCTGACTTTC.

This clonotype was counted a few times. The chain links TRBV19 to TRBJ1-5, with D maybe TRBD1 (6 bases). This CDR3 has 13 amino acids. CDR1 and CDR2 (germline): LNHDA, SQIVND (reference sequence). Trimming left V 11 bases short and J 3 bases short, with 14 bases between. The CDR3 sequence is CACNEGDNQPQHF. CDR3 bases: TGTGCCTGTAACGAGGGGGACAATCAGCCCCAGCATTTT.

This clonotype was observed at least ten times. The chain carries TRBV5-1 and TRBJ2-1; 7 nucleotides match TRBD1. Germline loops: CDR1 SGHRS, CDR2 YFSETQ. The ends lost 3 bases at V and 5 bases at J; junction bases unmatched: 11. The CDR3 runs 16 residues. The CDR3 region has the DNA TGCGCCAGCAGCTCGCCGGGACAGAAACTAAACAATGAGCAGTTCTTC. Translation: CASSSPGQKLNNEQFF.

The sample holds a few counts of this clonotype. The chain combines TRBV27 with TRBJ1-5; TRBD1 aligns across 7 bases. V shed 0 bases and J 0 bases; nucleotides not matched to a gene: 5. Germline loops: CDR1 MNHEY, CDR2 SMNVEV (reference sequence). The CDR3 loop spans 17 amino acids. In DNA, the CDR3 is TGTGCCAGCAGTTTATCGAGAGGGGGCGTTAGCAATCAGCCCCAGCATTTT. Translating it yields CASSLSRGGVSNQPQHF.

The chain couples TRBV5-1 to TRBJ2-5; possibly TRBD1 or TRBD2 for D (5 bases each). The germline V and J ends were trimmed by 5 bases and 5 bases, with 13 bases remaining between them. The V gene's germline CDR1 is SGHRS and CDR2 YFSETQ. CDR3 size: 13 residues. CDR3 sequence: CASRTGTGETQYF. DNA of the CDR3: TGCGCCAGCAGGACCGGGACCGGGGAGACCCAGTACTTC.

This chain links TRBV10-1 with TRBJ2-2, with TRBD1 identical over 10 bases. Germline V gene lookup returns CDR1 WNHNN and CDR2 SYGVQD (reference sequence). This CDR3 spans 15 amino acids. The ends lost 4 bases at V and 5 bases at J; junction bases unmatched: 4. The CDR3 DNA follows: TGCGCCAGCAGTGGGGACAGGGGATTTACCGGGGAGCTGTTTTTT. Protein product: CASSGDRGFTGELFF.

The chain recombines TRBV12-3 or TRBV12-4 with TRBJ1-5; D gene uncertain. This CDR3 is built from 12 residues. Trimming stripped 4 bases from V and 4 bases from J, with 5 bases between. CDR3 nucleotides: TGTGCCAGCAGTTCACGTAATCAGCCCCAGCATTTT. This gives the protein CASSSRNQPQHF.

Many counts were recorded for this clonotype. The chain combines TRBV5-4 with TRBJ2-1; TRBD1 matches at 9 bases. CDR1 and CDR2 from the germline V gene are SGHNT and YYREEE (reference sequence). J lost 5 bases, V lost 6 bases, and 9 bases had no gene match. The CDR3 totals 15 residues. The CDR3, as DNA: TGTGCCAGCAACCCACAGGGGGCAACGAACAATGAGCAGTTCTTC. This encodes CASNPQGATNNEQFF. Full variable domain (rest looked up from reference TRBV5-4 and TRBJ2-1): ETGVTQSPTHLIKTRGQQVTLRCSSQSGHNTVSWYQQALGQGPQFIFQYYREEENGRGNFPPRFSGLQFPNYSSELNVNALELDDSALYLCASNPQGATNNEQFFGPGTRLTVL.

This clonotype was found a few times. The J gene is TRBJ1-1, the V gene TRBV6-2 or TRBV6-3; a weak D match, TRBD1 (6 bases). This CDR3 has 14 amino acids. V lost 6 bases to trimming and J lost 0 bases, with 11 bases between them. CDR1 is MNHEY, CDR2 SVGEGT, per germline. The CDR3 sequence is CASRPGQLNTEAFF. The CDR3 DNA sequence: TGTGCCAGCAGACCGGGACAACTGAACACTGAAGCTTTCTTT.

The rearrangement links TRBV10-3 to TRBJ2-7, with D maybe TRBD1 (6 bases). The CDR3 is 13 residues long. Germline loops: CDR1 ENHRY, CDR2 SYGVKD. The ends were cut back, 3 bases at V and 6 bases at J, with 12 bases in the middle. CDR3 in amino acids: CAISEGGPIEQYV. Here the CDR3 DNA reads TGTGCCATCAGTGAAGGGGGACCCATCGAGCAGTACGTC.

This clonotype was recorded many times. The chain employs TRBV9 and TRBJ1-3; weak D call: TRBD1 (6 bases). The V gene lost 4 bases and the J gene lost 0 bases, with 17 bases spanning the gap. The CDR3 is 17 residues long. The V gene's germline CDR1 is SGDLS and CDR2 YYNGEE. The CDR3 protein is CASSPAGTTFSGNTIYF. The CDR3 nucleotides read TGTGCCAGCAGCCCTGCCGGGACAACATTCTCTGGAAACACCATATATTTT.

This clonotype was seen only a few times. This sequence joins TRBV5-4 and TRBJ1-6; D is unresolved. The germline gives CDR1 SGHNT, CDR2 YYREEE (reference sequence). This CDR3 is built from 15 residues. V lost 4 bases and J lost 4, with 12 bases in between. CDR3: CASSPWTDYNSPLHF. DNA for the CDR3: TGTGCCAGCAGCCCCTGGACTGATTATAATTCACCCCTCCACTTT.

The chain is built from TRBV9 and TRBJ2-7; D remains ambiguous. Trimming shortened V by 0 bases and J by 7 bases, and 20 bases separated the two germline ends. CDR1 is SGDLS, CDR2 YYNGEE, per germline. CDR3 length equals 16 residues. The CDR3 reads CASSVDLPRGLCEQYV. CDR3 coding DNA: TGTGCCAGCAGCGTAGACCTCCCCCGCGGCTTATGTGAGCAGTACGTC.